The entry below describes one T cell receptor beta chain. Its matching antigen is unknown. V lost 0 bases and J lost 7, with 10 bases in between. Germline CDR1 reads MGHRA; CDR2 reads YSYEKL. CDR3 size: 15 residues. This sample was included in a study of cytomegalovirus exposure and HLA in healthy donors. Here immunoSEQ multiplex PCR was the method, and the copy in TCRdb shows in-frame clones only, minus some. The repertoire holds some 120,000 clones, with just under 90% as singletons. Points from the study as a whole: Most sequenced TCRs were rare (though some public TCRs occurred in many donors). Cytomegalovirus-associated status was assigned to some 180 TCR beta chains.

The gene calls are TRBV4-1 and TRBJ1-6; the D gene is possibly TRBD1 (5 bases). Sequenced sample: PBMCs. This clonotype was obtained from a man aged 25-45 years in good health and CMV-seronegative. The CDR3 DNA follows: TGCGCCAGCAGCCAAGATTCAACAGGCAATTCACCCCTCCACTTT. Protein: CASSQDSTGNSPLHF.